A selection of T cell receptor beta chains follows, all from one sample in a study of response to subunit inactivated influenza vaccine. A single record per CDR3 protein comes from TCRdb applying MiXCR to the RT-PCR reads. The data hold about 500,000 distinct CDR3 sequences, with 15% to 20% observed a single time. Sequenced material: CD4+ T cells sorted from PBMCs, taken roughly 24 months after vaccination. These receptors were collected from a man between 50 and 69 years old who received an inactivated influenza vaccine. Each CDR3 is given with its conserved first and last residue. Each record gives: D gene, J gene, clone size, V gene, CDR3 DNA, CDR3 protein. The D gene is left open where the match is weak. Where a row states a size, it is once, few, many or the class of an expanded clone; other rows omit it.

d_gene: NA; j_gene: TRBJ1-5; abundance: NA; v_gene: TRBV29-1; CDR3nt: TGCAGCGTTGTACTGGGGAACACTAATCAGCCCCAGCATTTT; CDR3aa: CSVVLGNTNQPQHF
d_gene: NA; j_gene: TRBJ1-3; abundance: many; v_gene: TRBV18; CDR3nt: TGTGCCAGCTCCCCTGACAGCTCCATTGGAAACACCATATATTTT; CDR3aa: CASSPDSSIGNTIYF
d_gene: TRBD1; j_gene: TRBJ2-1; abundance: NA; v_gene: TRBV24-1; CDR3nt: TGTGCCACCAGTCTCGGACAGGGGAGCTACAATGAGCAGTTCTTC; CDR3aa: CATSLGQGSYNEQFF
d_gene: NA; j_gene: TRBJ2-4; abundance: many; v_gene: TRBV11-2; CDR3nt: TGTGCCAGCAGCTTAAGGAGAGCCAAAAACATTCAGTACTTC; CDR3aa: CASSLRRAKNIQYF
d_gene: TRBD1; j_gene: TRBJ2-4; abundance: NA; v_gene: TRBV6-1; CDR3nt: TGTGCCAGCAGTGTACAGGGGGGAGCCAAAAACATTCAGTACTTC; CDR3aa: CASSVQGGAKNIQYF
d_gene: NA; j_gene: TRBJ2-7; abundance: few; v_gene: TRBV28; CDR3nt: TGTGCCAGCCTAACACGGACAGTCCCCTACGAGCAGTACTTC; CDR3aa: CASLTRTVPYEQYF
d_gene: NA; j_gene: TRBJ2-5; abundance: NA; v_gene: TRBV9; CDR3nt: TGTGCCAGCAGCGTAACAGGGTTGGAGACCCAGTACTTC; CDR3aa: CASSVTGLETQYF
d_gene: TRBD2; j_gene: TRBJ2-1; abundance: NA; v_gene: TRBV5-5; CDR3nt: TGTGCCAGCAGCTTGTGGGAGCGGGGTAGTAATGAGCAGTTCTTC; CDR3aa: CASSLWERGSNEQFF
d_gene: NA; j_gene: TRBJ2-2; abundance: NA; v_gene: TRBV18; CDR3nt: TGTGCCAGCTCACCACCAAACAGGGACACCGGGGAGCTGTTTTTT; CDR3aa: CASSPPNRDTGELFF
d_gene: NA; j_gene: TRBJ1-1; abundance: NA; v_gene: TRBV5-8; CDR3nt: TGTGCCAGCATAAATGGGGGATACACTGAAGCTTTCTTT; CDR3aa: CASINGGYTEAFF
d_gene: TRBD1; j_gene: TRBJ1-2; abundance: NA; v_gene: TRBV5-1; CDR3nt: TGCGCCAGCAGCGCAGACAGGGACTACACCTTC; CDR3aa: CASSADRDYTF
d_gene: TRBD2; j_gene: TRBJ2-3; abundance: NA; v_gene: TRBV9; CDR3nt: TGTGCCAGCAGCGTAGAGCCAGCGGGGGGTTCAGATACGCAGTATTTT; CDR3aa: CASSVEPAGGSDTQYF
d_gene: TRBD1; j_gene: TRBJ1-5; abundance: NA; v_gene: TRBV12-3/TRBV12-4; CDR3nt: TGTGCCAGCAGTGCCGGGACAGGGGGGAATCAGCCCCAGCATTTT; CDR3aa: CASSAGTGGNQPQHF
d_gene: TRBD2; j_gene: TRBJ2-7; abundance: NA; v_gene: TRBV7-2; CDR3nt: TGTGCCAGCAGCTTGAAATGGGACTATGGTTCCTACGAGCAGTACTTC; CDR3aa: CASSLKWDYGSYEQYF
d_gene: TRBD1; j_gene: TRBJ1-5; abundance: few; v_gene: TRBV6-1; CDR3nt: TGTGCCAGCAGGGGACAGGCGGGCCAGCCCCAGCATTTT; CDR3aa: CASRGQAGQPQHF
d_gene: NA; j_gene: TRBJ1-1; abundance: few; v_gene: TRBV7-9; CDR3nt: TGTGCCAGCATTGAGGAGGTGAACACTGAAGCTTTCTTT; CDR3aa: CASIEEVNTEAFF
d_gene: NA; j_gene: TRBJ2-6; abundance: NA; v_gene: TRBV25-1; CDR3nt: TGTGCCAACCGCAGGATGAAGAGCTTCGTCCTGACTTTC; CDR3aa: CANRRMKSFVLTF
d_gene: TRBD2; j_gene: TRBJ2-1; abundance: many; v_gene: TRBV6-1; CDR3nt: TGTGCCAGCAGCGCCACCGGGACTAGCGGACTTAATGAGCAGTTCTTC; CDR3aa: CASSATGTSGLNEQFF
d_gene: TRBD1; j_gene: TRBJ1-5; abundance: many; v_gene: TRBV7-9; CDR3nt: TGTGCCAGCAGCCCGGGACAGGGGGTCAATCAGCCCCAGCATTTT; CDR3aa: CASSPGQGVNQPQHF
d_gene: NA; j_gene: TRBJ2-2; abundance: few; v_gene: TRBV5-1; CDR3nt: TGCGCCAGCAGCTTGCTCGTCGGAGACCTAATCCCATACACCGGGGAGCTGTTTTTT; CDR3aa: CASSLLVGDLIPYTGELFF
d_gene: TRBD1; j_gene: TRBJ2-2; abundance: few; v_gene: TRBV5-1; CDR3nt: TGCGCCAGCAGAGAGGGACAGCCCACCGGGGAGCTGTTTTTT; CDR3aa: CASREGQPTGELFF
d_gene: NA; j_gene: TRBJ2-1; abundance: few; v_gene: TRBV7-2; CDR3nt: TGTGCCAGCAGCTTAGTCCTGATTAGGAGCTCCTACAATGAGCAGTTCTTC; CDR3aa: CASSLVLIRSSYNEQFF
d_gene: TRBD1; j_gene: TRBJ1-6; abundance: NA; v_gene: TRBV4-2; CDR3nt: TGTGCCAGCAGCCAAGGTGACAGGGTTTCACCCCTCCACTTT; CDR3aa: CASSQGDRVSPLHF
d_gene: NA; j_gene: TRBJ2-3; abundance: NA; v_gene: TRBV7-2; CDR3nt: TGTGCCAGCAGCCCTACCCCGGCGACAGATACGCAGTATTTT; CDR3aa: CASSPTPATDTQYF
d_gene: TRBD2; j_gene: TRBJ2-7; abundance: few; v_gene: TRBV6-1; CDR3nt: TGTGCCAGCAGTAGGGGACTAGCGGGAGTCTCCTACGAGCAGTACTTC; CDR3aa: CASSRGLAGVSYEQYF
d_gene: TRBD1; j_gene: TRBJ2-7; abundance: once; v_gene: TRBV14; CDR3nt: TGTGCCACCCGCCGGACAGGGGCTACCTTAGAGCAGTACTTC; CDR3aa: CATRRTGATLEQYF
d_gene: NA; j_gene: TRBJ2-7; abundance: few; v_gene: TRBV5-1; CDR3nt: TGCGCCAGCAGCTTGCCGTCAGGTTTCGGCGAGCAGTACTTC; CDR3aa: CASSLPSGFGEQYF
d_gene: NA; j_gene: TRBJ2-1; abundance: few; v_gene: TRBV11-2; CDR3nt: TGTGCCAGCAGCACCGGGCCCGGGAGCTACAATGAGCAGTTCTTC; CDR3aa: CASSTGPGSYNEQFF
d_gene: NA; j_gene: TRBJ2-1; abundance: NA; v_gene: TRBV9; CDR3nt: TGTGCCAGCAGCGTAGGGAGAACCAATGAGCAGTTCTTC; CDR3aa: CASSVGRTNEQFF
d_gene: TRBD1; j_gene: TRBJ2-7; abundance: few; v_gene: TRBV7-2; CDR3nt: TGTGCCAGCAGCTCGGACAGGGGTATGTACGAGCAGTACTTC; CDR3aa: CASSSDRGMYEQYF
d_gene: NA; j_gene: TRBJ2-3; abundance: NA; v_gene: TRBV5-1; CDR3nt: TGCGCCAGCAGCTTGGAGGCAGTCAAATTGGATACGCAGTATTTT; CDR3aa: CASSLEAVKLDTQYF
d_gene: NA; j_gene: TRBJ1-1; abundance: NA; v_gene: TRBV5-5; CDR3nt: TGTGCCAGCAGATTCGAAGGAGCGCTGAACACTGAAGCTTTCTTT; CDR3aa: CASRFEGALNTEAFF
d_gene: NA; j_gene: TRBJ1-1; abundance: NA; v_gene: TRBV20-1; CDR3nt: TGCAGTGCTAGAGATCGGAGCATCTTCATGAACACTGAAGCTTTCTTT; CDR3aa: CSARDRSIFMNTEAFF
d_gene: NA; j_gene: TRBJ2-5; abundance: NA; v_gene: TRBV7-2; CDR3nt: TGTGCCAGCACCAAGTGGGGGGTGGAGACCCAGTACTTC; CDR3aa: CASTKWGVETQYF
d_gene: NA; j_gene: TRBJ2-3; abundance: many; v_gene: TRBV3-1; CDR3nt: TGTGCCAGCAGCCAAGATGTTCGTGACTTCGATACGCAGTATTTT; CDR3aa: CASSQDVRDFDTQYF
d_gene: NA; j_gene: TRBJ1-1; abundance: many; v_gene: TRBV5-1; CDR3nt: TGCGCCAGCAGCTGGCTGCAGGGCACTGAAGCTTTCTTT; CDR3aa: CASSWLQGTEAFF
d_gene: NA; j_gene: TRBJ2-1; abundance: many; v_gene: TRBV5-1; CDR3nt: TGCGCCAGCAGCCAAATGGACGGGAATGAGCAGTTCTTC; CDR3aa: CASSQMDGNEQFF
d_gene: TRBD1; j_gene: TRBJ1-5; abundance: many; v_gene: TRBV12-3/TRBV12-4; CDR3nt: TGTGCCAGCAGCACCGGACTGACAGGGGGCTATCAGCCCCAGCATTTT; CDR3aa: CASSTGLTGGYQPQHF
d_gene: NA; j_gene: TRBJ1-3; abundance: NA; v_gene: TRBV20-1; CDR3nt: TGCAGTGCTAGCCGTGGGGTTCTAGGAAACACCATATATTTT; CDR3aa: CSASRGVLGNTIYF
d_gene: TRBD1; j_gene: TRBJ1-2; abundance: few; v_gene: TRBV29-1; CDR3nt: TGCAGCGTCGCCAGACAGGGGAACTATGGCTACACCTTC; CDR3aa: CSVARQGNYGYTF
d_gene: TRBD1; j_gene: TRBJ2-6; abundance: NA; v_gene: TRBV10-3; CDR3nt: TGTGCCATCTGGCCGGGACAGGGGGCGTCTGGGGCCAACGTCCTGACTTTC; CDR3aa: CAIWPGQGASGANVLTF
d_gene: TRBD2; j_gene: TRBJ2-3; abundance: NA; v_gene: TRBV27; CDR3nt: TGTGCCACCAAGCGGGAGGGGCACACAGATACGCAGTATTTT; CDR3aa: CATKREGHTDTQYF
d_gene: NA; j_gene: TRBJ2-1; abundance: NA; v_gene: TRBV20-1; CDR3nt: TGCAGTGCTACGGACAATGAGCAGTTCTTC; CDR3aa: CSATDNEQFF
d_gene: TRBD2; j_gene: TRBJ2-3; abundance: few; v_gene: TRBV28; CDR3nt: TGTGCCGCTTGGGACAGAAACATAGCGGGAGGGACAGATACGCAGTATTTT; CDR3aa: CAAWDRNIAGGTDTQYF
d_gene: NA; j_gene: TRBJ2-3; abundance: many; v_gene: TRBV10-3; CDR3nt: TGTGCCATCAGTGAGTCCCGGGGAGGAGGTGTCGATACGCAGTATTTT; CDR3aa: CAISESRGGGVDTQYF
d_gene: NA; j_gene: TRBJ2-7; abundance: few; v_gene: TRBV7-6; CDR3nt: TGTGCCAGCAGCAGGGAGGCAGGGGTCTCCTACGAGCAGTACTTC; CDR3aa: CASSREAGVSYEQYF
d_gene: NA; j_gene: TRBJ1-1; abundance: few; v_gene: TRBV29-1; CDR3nt: TGCAGCGTTGAACAGGGATGGGACACTGAAGCTTTCTTT; CDR3aa: CSVEQGWDTEAFF
d_gene: NA; j_gene: TRBJ2-3; abundance: NA; v_gene: TRBV29-1; CDR3nt: TGCAGCGCCAAAAGCACAGATACGCAGTATTTT; CDR3aa: CSAKSTDTQYF
d_gene: NA; j_gene: TRBJ2-2; abundance: many; v_gene: TRBV5-1; CDR3nt: TGCGCCAGCAGCTTGGTTCAGGGGTTCACCGGGGAGCTGTTTTTT; CDR3aa: CASSLVQGFTGELFF
d_gene: NA; j_gene: TRBJ2-2; abundance: many; v_gene: TRBV12-3/TRBV12-4; CDR3nt: TGTGCCAGCAGTGTCGACCTCGATGGGGAGCTGTTTTTT; CDR3aa: CASSVDLDGELFF
d_gene: TRBD1; j_gene: TRBJ2-5; abundance: NA; v_gene: TRBV6-2/TRBV6-3; CDR3nt: TGTGCCAGCAGTTACTCGTTGGGACAGACCAATCAAGAGACCCAGTACTTC; CDR3aa: CASSYSLGQTNQETQYF
d_gene: TRBD1; j_gene: TRBJ2-3; abundance: few; v_gene: TRBV5-1; CDR3nt: TGCGCCAGCAGCCCCGGACAGGGGGCTACAGATACGCAGTATTTT; CDR3aa: CASSPGQGATDTQYF
d_gene: TRBD1; j_gene: TRBJ1-4; abundance: few; v_gene: TRBV13; CDR3nt: TGTGCCAGCAGTTCCGGACAGGGGGATGAAAAACTGTTTTTT; CDR3aa: CASSSGQGDEKLFF